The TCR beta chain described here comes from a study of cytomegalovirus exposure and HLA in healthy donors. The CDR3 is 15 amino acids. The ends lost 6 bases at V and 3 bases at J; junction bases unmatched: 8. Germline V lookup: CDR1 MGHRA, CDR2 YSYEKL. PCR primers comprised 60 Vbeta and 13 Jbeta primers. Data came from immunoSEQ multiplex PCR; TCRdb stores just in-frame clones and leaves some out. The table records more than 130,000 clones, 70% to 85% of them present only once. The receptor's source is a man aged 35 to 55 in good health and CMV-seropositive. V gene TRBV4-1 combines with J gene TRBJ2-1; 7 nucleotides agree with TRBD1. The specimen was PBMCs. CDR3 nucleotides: TGCGCCAGCAGAGACCGGGACAGCGGCTACAATGAGCAGTTCTTC. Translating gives CASRDRDSGYNEQFF.